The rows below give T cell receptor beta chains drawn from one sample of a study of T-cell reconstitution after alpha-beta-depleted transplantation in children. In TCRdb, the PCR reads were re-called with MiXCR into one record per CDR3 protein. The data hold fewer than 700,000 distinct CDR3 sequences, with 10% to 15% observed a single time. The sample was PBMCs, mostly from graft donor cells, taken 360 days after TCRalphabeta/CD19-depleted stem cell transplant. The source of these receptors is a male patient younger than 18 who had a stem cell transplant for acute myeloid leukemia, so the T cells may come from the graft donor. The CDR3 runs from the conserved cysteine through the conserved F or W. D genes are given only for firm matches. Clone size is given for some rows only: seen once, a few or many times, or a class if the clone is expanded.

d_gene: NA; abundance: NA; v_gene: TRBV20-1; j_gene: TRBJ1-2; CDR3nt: TGCAGTGCCGGCTCTGCCCTGGGTGGCTACACCTTC; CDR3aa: CSAGSALGGYTF
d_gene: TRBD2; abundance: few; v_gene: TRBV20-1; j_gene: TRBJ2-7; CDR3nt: TGCAGTGCTATACACCAGCGGGACTACTACGAGCAGTACTTC; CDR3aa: CSAIHQRDYYEQYF
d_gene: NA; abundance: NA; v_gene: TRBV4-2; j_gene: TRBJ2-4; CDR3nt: TGTGCCAGCAGCCAAGGTGGTCTGGCGGGCAAAAACATTCAGTACTTC; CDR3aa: CASSQGGLAGKNIQYF
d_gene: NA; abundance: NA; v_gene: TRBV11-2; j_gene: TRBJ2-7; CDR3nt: TGTGCCAGCAGCTTAGGCGGACAGCCCCGGCAGTACTTC; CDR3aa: CASSLGGQPRQYF
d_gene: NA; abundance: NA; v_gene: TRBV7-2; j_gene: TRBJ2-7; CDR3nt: TGTGCCAGCAGACCAGGCGAGGTGAGAGACTACGAGCAGTACTTC; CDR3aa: CASRPGEVRDYEQYF
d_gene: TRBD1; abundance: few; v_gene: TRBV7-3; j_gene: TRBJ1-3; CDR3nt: TGTGCCAGCAGCTCTACAGGGGCTGGAAACACCATATATTTT; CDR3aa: CASSSTGAGNTIYF
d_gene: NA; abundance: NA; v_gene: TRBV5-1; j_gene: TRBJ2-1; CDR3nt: TGCGCCAGCAGCTTGGGACAGGTTTATCGCGAGCAGTTCTTC; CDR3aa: CASSLGQVYREQFF
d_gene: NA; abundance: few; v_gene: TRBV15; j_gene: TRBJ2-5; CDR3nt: TGTGCCACCAGCAGAGCCCAGGCACAAGAGACCCAGTACTTC; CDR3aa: CATSRAQAQETQYF
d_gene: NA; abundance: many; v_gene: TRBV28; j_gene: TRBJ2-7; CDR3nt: TGTGCCAGCAGGGGTCGAGACAGTTGGAAGGGGGAGCAGTACTTC; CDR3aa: CASRGRDSWKGEQYF
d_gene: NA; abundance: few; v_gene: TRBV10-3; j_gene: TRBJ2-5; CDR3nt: TGTGCCATCAGTGCTAGTCAGGAGACCCAGTACTTC; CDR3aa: CAISASQETQYF
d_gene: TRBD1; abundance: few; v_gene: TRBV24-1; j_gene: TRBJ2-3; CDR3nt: TGTGCCACCAGTGATTTGGACAGGGGGTATTTT; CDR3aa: CATSDLDRGYF
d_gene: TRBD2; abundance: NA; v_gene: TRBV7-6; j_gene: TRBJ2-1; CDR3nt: TGTGCCAGCAGCTTAAAGACTAGCGGGAGTGGTGAGCAGTTCTTC; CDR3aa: CASSLKTSGSGEQFF
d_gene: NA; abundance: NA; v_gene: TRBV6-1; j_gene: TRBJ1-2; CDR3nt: TGTGCCAGCACCCGGGGGTTCGCAACAGCTAACTATGGCTACACCTTC; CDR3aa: CASTRGFATANYGYTF
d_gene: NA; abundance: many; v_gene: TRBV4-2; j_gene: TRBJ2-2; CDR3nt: TGTGCCAGCAGCCACCCGGGACCGAACCTGAACACCGGGGAGCTGTTTTTT; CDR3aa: CASSHPGPNLNTGELFF
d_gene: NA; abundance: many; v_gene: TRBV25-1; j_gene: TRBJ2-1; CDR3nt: TGTGCCAACGACAGACGCCCCGACAATGAGCAGTTCTTC; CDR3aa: CANDRRPDNEQFF
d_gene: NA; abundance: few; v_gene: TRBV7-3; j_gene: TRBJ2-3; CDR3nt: TGTGCCAGCAGCTTAGGCAGCGCCTTTAGCACAGATACGCAGTATTTT; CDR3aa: CASSLGSAFSTDTQYF
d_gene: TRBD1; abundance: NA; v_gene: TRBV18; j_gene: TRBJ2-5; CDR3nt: TGTGCCAGCTCGCTACTCTCCCCAGGGGGCCAAGAGACCCAGTACTTC; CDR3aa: CASSLLSPGGQETQYF
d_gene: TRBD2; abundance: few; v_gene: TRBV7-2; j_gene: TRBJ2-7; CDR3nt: TGTGCCAGCAGCTTCATCCTAGCGGGGGAGCAGTACTTC; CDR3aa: CASSFILAGEQYF
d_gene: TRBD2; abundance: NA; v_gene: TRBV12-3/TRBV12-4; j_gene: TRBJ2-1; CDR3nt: TGTGCCAGCAACCCCAGCGGGAGGTACAATGAGCAGTTCTTC; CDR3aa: CASNPSGRYNEQFF
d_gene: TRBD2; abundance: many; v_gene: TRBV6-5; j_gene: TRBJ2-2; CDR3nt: TGTGCCAGCAGTTACTCAGGGACTAGCGGGACGAACACCGGGGAGCTGTTTTTT; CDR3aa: CASSYSGTSGTNTGELFF
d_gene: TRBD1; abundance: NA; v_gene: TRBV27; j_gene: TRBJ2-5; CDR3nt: TGTGCCAGCAGTTTATCGGTTCGGACAGGGGGAATAGGAGAGACCCAGTACTTC; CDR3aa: CASSLSVRTGGIGETQYF
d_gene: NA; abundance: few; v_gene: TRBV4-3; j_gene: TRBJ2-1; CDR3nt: TGCGCCAGCAGCCTCCTTTCCCCGGGAAGCTCCTACAATGAGCAGTTCTTC; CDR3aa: CASSLLSPGSSYNEQFF
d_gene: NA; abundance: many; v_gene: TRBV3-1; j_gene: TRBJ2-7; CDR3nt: TGTGCCAGCACCCAACGGGGTACGATCTACGAGCAGTACTTC; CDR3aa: CASTQRGTIYEQYF
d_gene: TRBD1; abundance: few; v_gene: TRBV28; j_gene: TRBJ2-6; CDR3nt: TGTGCCAGCAGTGCATTAGCAGGGGGCGCGCCTGGGGCCAACGTCCTGACTTTC; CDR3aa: CASSALAGGAPGANVLTF
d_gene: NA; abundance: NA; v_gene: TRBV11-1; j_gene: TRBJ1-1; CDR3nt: TGTGCCAGCAGCCGTGGGGAGGTTGCTCGAATTACTGAAGCTTTCTTT; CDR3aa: CASSRGEVARITEAFF
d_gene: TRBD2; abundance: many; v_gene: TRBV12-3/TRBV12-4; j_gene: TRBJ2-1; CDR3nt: TGTGCCAGCAGGAGGACTAGCGGGATGAATGAGCAGTTCTTC; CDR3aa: CASRRTSGMNEQFF
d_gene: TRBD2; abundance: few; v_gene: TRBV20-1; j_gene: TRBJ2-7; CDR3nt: TGCAGTGCTAGAGATGAAGCGGGAGGATACGAGAGCTCCTACGAGCAGTACTTC; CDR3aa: CSARDEAGGYESSYEQYF
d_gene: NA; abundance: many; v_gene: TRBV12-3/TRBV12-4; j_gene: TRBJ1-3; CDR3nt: TGTGCCAGCAGTCCCGGGCAGGCCTTTGGAAACACCATATATTTT; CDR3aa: CASSPGQAFGNTIYF
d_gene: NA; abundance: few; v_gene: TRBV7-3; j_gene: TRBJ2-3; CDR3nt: TGTGCCAGCAGCCCACCCGGCGGGACTCTCCGCACAGATACGCAGTATTTT; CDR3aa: CASSPPGGTLRTDTQYF
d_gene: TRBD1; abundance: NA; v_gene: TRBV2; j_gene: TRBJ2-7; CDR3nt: TGTGCCAGCAGTCCCGACAGGGATAACGAGCAGTACTTC; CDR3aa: CASSPDRDNEQYF
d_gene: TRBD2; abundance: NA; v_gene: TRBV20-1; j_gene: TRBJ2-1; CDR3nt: TGCAGTGCTAGAAGAAGGTTACAGGATTGGACTAGCTCCTACAATGAGCAGTTCTTC; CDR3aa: CSARRRLQDWTSSYNEQFF
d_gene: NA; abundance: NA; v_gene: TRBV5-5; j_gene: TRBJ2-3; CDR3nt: TGTGCCAGCAGCTTCGACGCGAGGCAGGGGACAGATACGCAGTATTTT; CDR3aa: CASSFDARQGTDTQYF
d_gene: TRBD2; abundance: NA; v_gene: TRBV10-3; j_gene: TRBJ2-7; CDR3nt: TGTGCCACAGGACTAGCGGGGGTCCCAGGGGACGAGCAGTACTTC; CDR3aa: CATGLAGVPGDEQYF